This T cell receptor beta chain was captured in a study of T cell repertoires in cytomegalovirus infection. In TCRdb, the reads were re-called with MiXCR into one record per CDR3 protein. Among about 140,000 distinct CDR3 sequences listed, approximately 30% were seen once. This CDR3 contains 15 residues. Between the trimmed V and J ends, which lost 8 bases and 6 bases, there was a span of 22 bases. Regarding this clonotype: No antigen is known for it.

This TCR derives from a human donor in good health (CMV status not recorded). Some clones in this sample may be carry-over from other donors' samples. This specimen was CD8+ T cells from cultured PBMCs, taken from culture after CMV antigen stimulation. The chain is built from TRBV12-3 or TRBV12-4 and TRBJ1-2, with D unresolved. CDR3 in DNA: TGTGCCAGCTGTGACCCGGGGAGGGTTTTGGATGGCTACACCTTC. This gives the protein CASCDPGRVLDGYTF.